These T cell receptor beta chains were read from a single sample in a study of T cell responses to AZD1222 COVID-19 vaccine. Clones were sequenced by immunoSEQ multiplex PCR, and TCRdb holds only the in-frame ones, with some missing. Of roughly 93,000 clones listed, roughly 90% are singletons. Sequences were derived from peripheral blood, sampled 28 days after the second AZD1222 dose. The receptors originated from an adult who received the AZD1222 COVID-19 vaccine. Each CDR3 is given with its conserved first and last residue. D genes are given only for firm matches. Clone size is shown for a subset of rows, as once, few, many or a class of expanded clone.

cdr3_nt | cdr3_aa | d_call | v_call | clone_size | j_call
TGTGCCAGCAGCTTCGCGAGGGAAGAGACCCAGTACTTC | CASSFAREETQYF | NA | TRBV7-2 | NA | TRBJ2-5
TGTGCCACCAGTGACCCGTCAGGTACAGATACGCAGTATTTT | CATSDPSGTDTQYF | NA | TRBV24-1 | NA | TRBJ2-3
TGCAGCGTTGCAAAATACTACGAGCAGTACTTC | CSVAKYYEQYF | NA | TRBV29-1 | NA | TRBJ2-7
TGTGCCAGCAGCTTAATTCGGGGGAACTACAATGAGCAGTTCTTC | CASSLIRGNYNEQFF | NA | TRBV11-2 | NA | TRBJ2-1
TGTGCCATCAGTGAAGCGGGCCTTACGGGGGAGACCCAGTACTTC | CAISEAGLTGETQYF | NA | TRBV10-3 | NA | TRBJ2-5
TGCGCCAGCAGCTACACGGGGGGGAGGAAGTACAATGAGCAGTTCTTC | CASSYTGGRKYNEQFF | TRBD2 | TRBV5-1 | once | TRBJ2-1
TGTGCCTGGAGTGGTCAGGGTGCCAACGTCCTGACTTTC | CAWSGQGANVLTF | NA | TRBV30 | NA | TRBJ2-6
TGTGCCAGCAGCCCGGGGACCACCGTCGGTTCACCCCTCCACTTT | CASSPGTTVGSPLHF | NA | TRBV5-4 | NA | TRBJ1-6
TGCGCCAGCAGCCAAATCCGGACGGCTACCGAGCAGTACTTC | CASSQIRTATEQYF | NA | TRBV4-1 | NA | TRBJ2-7
TGTGCCAGCAGCTTAGTCTGGGAAAAGGCCGGGGAGCTGTTTTTT | CASSLVWEKAGELFF | NA | TRBV7-6 | NA | TRBJ2-2